Each of the 22 T cell receptor beta chains below was sequenced from the same sample in a study of T cells in Graves' hyperthyroidism and ophthalmopathy (dated by TCRdb to the late 2010s). The library was prepared using multiplex PCR. Sequenced on an Illumina HiSeq 2000. The TCR beta CDR3 regions were amplified from RNA transcripts. A first-round RT-PCR of the TCR CDR3 used the HTBI primer set with the Qiagen OneStep RT-PCR kit. Starting from the raw public reads, TCRdb applied fastp trimming at Q25, assembled clones with MiXCR and retained in-frame beta chains. For every CDR3 protein sequence, its rows merge into one entry that carries the most common genes and DNA. Across this sample there are approximately 220,000 distinct CDR3 sequences, with about a sixth seen only once. Clones ranked in the top ten supply 44% of the sample. Specimen: blood. Receptor source: a man in his forties with Graves' hyperthyroidism.

This clonotype was observed a few times. The V call is TRBV19, the J call TRBJ1-6, with 8 bases matching TRBD1. Germline CDR1 is LNHDA and CDR2 is SQIVND (reference sequence). The CDR3 runs 16 residues. Losses at the gene ends were 7 bases for V and 8 bases for J; bases not matched to a gene: 13. The CDR3 nucleotides are TGTGCCAGTATCGCGACAGGGGCTAAGAGGGATTCACCCCTCCACTTT. Translated: CASIATGAKRDSPLHF.

The table lists this clonotype with a few counts. The chain uses TRBV19 and TRBJ1-1; no definite D call. The V and J ends lost 7 bases and 11 bases respectively, with 14 bases between them. Per the germline V gene, CDR1 is LNHDA and CDR2 is SQIVND (reference sequence). This CDR3 has 11 amino acids. The CDR3 bases are TGTGCCAGTACTACGGGCTCGAAGGCTTTCTTT. Translated, it gives CASTTGSKAFF.

This clonotype was counted many times. CDR3 nucleotides: TGCAGTGCGAGACTGGGCCCAGCCTACGAGCAGTACTTC. The encoded protein is CSARLGPAYEQYF. The rearrangement uses TRBV20-1 and TRBJ2-7; D is uncertain. The CDR3 has 13 amino acids. The germline CDR1 and CDR2 sequences are DFQATT and SNEGSKA (reference sequence). V was shortened by 6 bases and J by 2 bases, with 14 bases between the two germline ends.

In this sample, this clonotype turned up a few times. This chain connects TRBV6-1 to TRBJ2-3; no firm D call. Trimming took 6 bases from V and 5 from J, leaving 9 bases between them. This CDR3 is built from 12 residues. Germline CDR1 MNHNS, CDR2 SASEGT. DNA of the CDR3: TGTGCCAGCAGATCCGGTGGAGATACGCAGTATTTT. Translation: CASRSGGDTQYF.

This chain joins TRBV28 and TRBJ1-2, with D possibly being TRBD1 (5 bases). V dropped 7 bases and J dropped 5 bases, with 14 bases sitting between them. CDR3 size: 13 residues. Germline V gives CDR1 MDHEN, CDR2 SYDVKM. The CDR3 loop reads CASITLGPYGYTF. CDR3 nucleotides: TGTGCCAGCATCACCCTGGGGCCTTATGGCTACACCTTC.

Concerning this clonotype itself: Just one base apart from a much larger clone, this may be a read error. The CDR3 bases are TGTGCCGGCAGCTTAGGACTAACAAGAGCTGGTTCACCCCTCCACTTT. Amino acids: CAGSLGLTRAGSPLHF. The rearrangement joins TRBV7-2 to TRBJ1-6; D is undetermined. Germline V gene lookup returns CDR1 SGHTA and CDR2 FQGNSA. The CDR3 loop spans 16 amino acids.

This clonotype was recorded many times. The chain links TRBV29-1 to TRBJ1-6; D not certain. The V end was cut by 7 bases, the J end by 4 bases, with 14 bases between. CDR3 size: 14 residues. Germline V gene lookup returns CDR1 SQVTM and CDR2 ANQGSEA. In nucleotides, the CDR3 is TGCAGCGCCGAGGCGTGGGGTTATAATTCACCCCTCCACTTT. Translated, it gives CSAEAWGYNSPLHF.

This clonotype showed up many times. The V call is TRBV15, the J call TRBJ1-1; TRBD1 agrees at 7 bases. This CDR3 comprises 14 residues. The V segment lost 5 bases and the J segment 1 base; nucleotides outside the gene matches: 4. The germline V gene encodes CDR1 LNHNV and CDR2 YYDKDF (reference sequence). The CDR3 loop is CATSRRDRNTEAFF. The CDR3 DNA is TGTGCCACCAGCCGTAGGGACAGGAACACTGAAGCTTTCTTT. The full variable domain, in which reference TRBV15 and TRBJ1-1 provide the parts outside the CDR3, is DAMVIQNPRYQVTQFGKPVTLSCSQTLNHNVMYWYQQKSSQAPKLLFHYYDKDFNNEADTPDNFQSRRPNTSFCFLDIRSPGLGDTAMYLCATSRRDRNTEAFFGQGTRLTVV.

This clonotype was found many times. V usage is TRBV10-3 and J usage is TRBJ1-2, with TRBD1 matching over 8 bases. The junction had 11 bases not matched to a gene; V was cut back by 7 bases and J by 7 bases. This CDR3 comprises 14 residues. The germline gives CDR1 ENHRY, CDR2 SYGVKD. The CDR3 region is CAITSGQDWGGYTF. CDR3 coding DNA: TGTGCCATCACTTCGGGACAGGATTGGGGTGGCTACACCTTC.

This clonotype was detected many times. The J gene is TRBJ2-4, the V gene TRBV7-9, with a possible D match to TRBD2 (6 bases). V shed 2 bases and J shed 6 bases, with 17 bases lying between them. Germline loops: CDR1 SEHNR, CDR2 FQNEAQ (reference sequence). The CDR3 totals 16 residues. The CDR3 DNA reads TGTGCCAGCAGCTTATGGGTCGGGACTTATGGAAACATTCAGTACTTC. This sequence encodes CASSLWVGTYGNIQYF.

This clonotype was detected only a few times. The CDR3 loop is CASSFPMRGGNTIYF. For the CDR3, the DNA is TGTGCCAGCAGTTTTCCAATGAGGGGTGGAAACACCATATATTTT. This chain links TRBV12-3 or TRBV12-4 with TRBJ1-3; a weak D match, TRBD1 (5 bases). CDR3 size: 15 residues. Trimming removed 3 bases at V and 3 bases at J, with 12 bases between.

The table lists this clonotype with many counts. The chain combines TRBV11-2 with TRBJ1-1; 9 nucleotides match TRBD1. The germline gives CDR1 SGHAT, CDR2 FQNNGV. Trimming took 2 bases from V and 2 from J; bases not matched to a gene: 6. The CDR3 totals 16 residues. CDR3 in amino acids: CASSLILGQGNTEAFF. Written as DNA, the CDR3 is TGTGCCAGCAGCTTAATTTTGGGACAGGGAAACACTGAAGCTTTCTTT.

V gene TRBV11-2 combines with J gene TRBJ2-1; 11 bases agree with TRBD2. CDR3 length equals 18 residues. The V gene's germline CDR1 is SGHAT and CDR2 FQNNGV. J gave up 4 bases and V 4 bases, and 12 bases lay outside the gene matches. CDR3 in DNA: TGTGCCAGCAGCTCCTTCAAGACTAGCGGGGTTGGTTACAATGAGCAGTTCTTC. Translation: CASSSFKTSGVGYNEQFF.

This clonotype occurred many times. This chain links TRBV6-2 or TRBV6-3 with TRBJ2-1; 13 bases match TRBD2. The CDR3 runs 18 residues. V dropped 5 bases and J dropped 3; count of bases not matched to a gene: 10. The germline V gene has CDR1 MNHEY and CDR2 SVGEGT. In nucleotides, the CDR3 is TGTGCCAGCAGTCCCCGCCTCGGGACTAGCGGGGTCTACAATGAGCAGTTCTTC. Its protein is CASSPRLGTSGVYNEQFF.

The sample holds many counts of this clonotype. This rearrangement joins TRBV7-9 to TRBJ1-5; no clear D. Trimming stripped 4 bases from V and 0 bases from J, with 16 bases between. Germline CDR1 and CDR2: SEHNR and FQNEAQ (reference sequence). There are 17 residues in the CDR3. The CDR3 bases are TGTGCCAGCAGCTCCTCCGAAGGACCATATAGCAATCAGCCCCAGCATTTT. Its translation is CASSSSEGPYSNQPQHF.

The CDR3 loop is CSAESGTGISGANVLTF. CDR3 nucleotide sequence: TGCAGTGCTGAGTCCGGGACAGGGATTTCTGGGGCCAACGTCCTGACTTTC. This chain joins TRBV20-1 and TRBJ2-6; TRBD1 aligns across 9 bases. Germline CDR1 DFQATT, CDR2 SNEGSKA (reference sequence). CDR3 length equals 17 residues. With 5 bases clipped from V and 1 base from J, the junction kept 9 bases outside the gene matches.

This clonotype was counted many times. This rearrangement joins TRBV29-1 to TRBJ2-1; D is ambiguous. CDR3 length: 12 residues. Trimming shortened V by 4 bases and J by 7 bases, and 11 bases separated the two germline ends. CDR1 is SQVTM, CDR2 ANQGSEA, per germline. The CDR3 DNA follows: TGCAGCGTTGTTTTTTGGGATAATGAGCAGTTCTTC. Amino acids: CSVVFWDNEQFF.

In this sample, this clonotype turned up many times. This chain links TRBV5-1 with TRBJ1-5; TRBD1 might be the D (5 bases). V gave up 2 bases and J gave up 3 bases, with 9 bases separating them. Germline V gene data show CDR1 as SGHRS and CDR2 as YFSETQ. This CDR3 has 14 amino acids. This chain's CDR3 is CASSLGAVNQPQHF. The CDR3 DNA is TGCGCCAGCAGCTTAGGGGCCGTCAATCAGCCCCAGCATTTT.

This clonotype was counted at least ten times. CDR3 bases: TGCGCCAGCAGCCAACTCCTTGGGACCAACCCGAGGGAGCAGTACTTC. As protein: CASSQLLGTNPREQYF. This chain links TRBV4-1 with TRBJ2-7; D is perhaps TRBD1 or TRBD2 (5 bases each). The CDR3 totals 16 residues. The germline CDR1 and CDR2 sequences are MGHRA and YSYEKL. The V gene lost 2 bases and the J gene lost 7 bases, with 21 bases spanning the gap.

This clonotype has ten or more counts. The gene calls are TRBV11-3 and TRBJ2-1; the D is unclear. V was clipped by 1 base and J by 12 bases, with 13 bases between them. The germline CDR1 and CDR2 sequences are SGHNT and YENEEA. This CDR3 region has 13 residues. The CDR3 here is CASSLVPWQRQFF. The CDR3 DNA reads as TGTGCCAGCAGCTTAGTACCCTGGCAAAGGCAGTTCTTC.

This clonotype has at least ten counts. The chain carries TRBV20-1 and TRBJ2-3; 10 bases align to TRBD2. Germline values: CDR1 DFQATT, CDR2 SNEGSKA (reference sequence). Trimming at V came to 0 bases and at J to 4 bases, leaving 7 bases not matched to a gene. This CDR3 is built from 16 residues. The CDR3 loop reads CSARDEEAGGPDTQYF. The CDR3 region has the DNA TGCAGTGCTAGAGATGAGGAAGCGGGGGGGCCAGATACGCAGTATTTT.

The J gene is TRBJ1-6, the V gene TRBV6-1; no clear D. Germline CDR1 reads MNHNS; CDR2 reads SASEGT. The CDR3 is 12 amino acids. V lost 7 bases and J 5 bases, leaving 6 bases between the germline ends. CDR3 in DNA: TGTGCCAGCACTCCGAATAATTCACCCCTCCACTTT. It encodes CASTPNNSPLHF.